A few counts support the clone carrying this TCR beta chain. Sequencing targeted expressed TCRB transcripts, as all isolated RNA had been reverse transcribed. Here immunoSEQ multiplex PCR was the method, and the copy in TCRdb shows in-frame clones only, minus some. Among under 250,000 clones listed, approximately 14% were seen once. The data belong to a study of beta chain features in type 1 diabetes. CDR1 and CDR2 (germline): SGHRS, YFSETQ. CDR3 length equals 16 residues. J lost 0 bases, V lost 2 bases, and 6 bases had no gene match. The sequence derives from a woman in her thirties or forties in good health. The chain couples TRBV5-1 to TRBJ2-3, with 7 nucleotides matching TRBD1. Sequencing input: naive CD4+ T cells from blood. The CDR3 nucleotides read TGCGCCAGCAGCTTCGGACAGGTCGGGAGCACAGATACGCAGTATTTT. Translation: CASSFGQVGSTDTQYF.